This TCR beta chain was recovered during a study of blood T cell repertoires in COVID-19. Overall study: Acute and convalescent COVID-19 specimens originated in the United States, Italy and Spain. T cells, B-cell-depleted T cells, or PBMCs provided the cDNA or gDNA that served as material.

Seattle researchers signed up patients amid active infection and tracked them longitudinally. Per the original data handling: Nucleated cell number was recorded as an estimate derived from reference gene primer amplification. Only in-frame clones appear in the TCRdb table, and some are missing; sequencing was by immunoSEQ multiplex PCR. The V and J calls and the clone size are those of that table, but D and trimming were determined from the DNA. Counted here are some 160,000 clones, roughly 86% occurring once; the ten biggest clones make up 2% to 3%. In germline, CDR1 is LNHNV, CDR2 YYDKDF (reference sequence). This CDR3 region has 15 residues. Trimming pared 0 bases from V and 5 bases from J, leaving 11 bases between.

This chain links TRBV15 with TRBJ2-1; the D is unclear. Sequencing was performed on peripheral blood. The clonotype was recovered from a woman older than 75 with COVID-19, enrolled during active disease. CDR3 residues: CATSRDNAVHNEQFF. In DNA, the CDR3 is TGTGCCACCAGCAGAGATAACGCGGTCCACAATGAGCAGTTCTTC.